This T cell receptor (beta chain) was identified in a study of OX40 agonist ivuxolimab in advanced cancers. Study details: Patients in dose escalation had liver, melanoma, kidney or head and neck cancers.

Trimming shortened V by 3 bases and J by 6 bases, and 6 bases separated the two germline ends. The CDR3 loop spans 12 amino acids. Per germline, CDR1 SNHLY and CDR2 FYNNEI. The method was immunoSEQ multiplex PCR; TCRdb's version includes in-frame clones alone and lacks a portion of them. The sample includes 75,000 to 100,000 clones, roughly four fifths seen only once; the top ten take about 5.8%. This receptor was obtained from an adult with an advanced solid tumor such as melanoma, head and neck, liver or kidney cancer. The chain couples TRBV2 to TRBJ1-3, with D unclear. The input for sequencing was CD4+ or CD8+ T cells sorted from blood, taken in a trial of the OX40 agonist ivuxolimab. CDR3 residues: CASSDRVNTIYF. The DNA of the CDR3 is TGTGCCAGCAGTGACCGGGTAAACACCATATATTTT.